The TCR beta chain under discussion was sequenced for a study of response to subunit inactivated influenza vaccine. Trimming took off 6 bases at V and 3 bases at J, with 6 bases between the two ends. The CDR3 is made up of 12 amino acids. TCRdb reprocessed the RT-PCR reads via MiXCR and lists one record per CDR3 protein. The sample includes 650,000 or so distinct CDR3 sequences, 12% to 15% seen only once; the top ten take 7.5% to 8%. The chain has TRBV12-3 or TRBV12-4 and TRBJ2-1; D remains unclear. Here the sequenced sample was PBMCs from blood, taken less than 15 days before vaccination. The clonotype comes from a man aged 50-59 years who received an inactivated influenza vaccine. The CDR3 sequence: CASRRDYNEQFF. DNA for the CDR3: TGTGCCAGCAGAAGGGACTACAATGAGCAGTTCTTC.